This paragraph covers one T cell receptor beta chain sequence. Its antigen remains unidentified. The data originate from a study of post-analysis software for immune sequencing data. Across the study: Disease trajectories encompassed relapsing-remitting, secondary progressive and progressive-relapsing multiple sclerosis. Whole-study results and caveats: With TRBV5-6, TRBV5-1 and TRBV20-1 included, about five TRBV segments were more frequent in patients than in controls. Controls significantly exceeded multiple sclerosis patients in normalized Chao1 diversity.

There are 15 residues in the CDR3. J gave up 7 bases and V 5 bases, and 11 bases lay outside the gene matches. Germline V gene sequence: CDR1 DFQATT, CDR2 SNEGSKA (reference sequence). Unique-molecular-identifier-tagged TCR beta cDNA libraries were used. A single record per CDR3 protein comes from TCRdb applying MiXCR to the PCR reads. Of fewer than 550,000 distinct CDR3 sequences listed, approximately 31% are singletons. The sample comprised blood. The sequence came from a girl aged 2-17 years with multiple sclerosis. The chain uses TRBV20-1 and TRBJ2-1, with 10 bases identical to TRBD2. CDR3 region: CSAPQPSGGGNEQFF. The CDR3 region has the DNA TGCAGTGCTCCACAGCCGAGCGGGGGGGGTAATGAGCAGTTCTTC.